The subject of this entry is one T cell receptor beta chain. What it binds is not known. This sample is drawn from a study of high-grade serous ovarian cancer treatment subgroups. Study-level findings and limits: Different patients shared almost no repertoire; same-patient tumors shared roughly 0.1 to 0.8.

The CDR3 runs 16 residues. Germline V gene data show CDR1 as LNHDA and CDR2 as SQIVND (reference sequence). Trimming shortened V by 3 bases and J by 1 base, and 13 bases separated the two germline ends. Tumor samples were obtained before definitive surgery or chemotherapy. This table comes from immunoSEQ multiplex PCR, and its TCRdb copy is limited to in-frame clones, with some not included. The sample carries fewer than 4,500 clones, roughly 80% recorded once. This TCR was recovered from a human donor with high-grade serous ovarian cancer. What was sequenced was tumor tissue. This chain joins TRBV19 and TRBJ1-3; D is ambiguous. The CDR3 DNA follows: TGTGCCAGTAGTATCGGCAGCCCACAATCTGGAAACACCATATATTTT. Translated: CASSIGSPQSGNTIYF.